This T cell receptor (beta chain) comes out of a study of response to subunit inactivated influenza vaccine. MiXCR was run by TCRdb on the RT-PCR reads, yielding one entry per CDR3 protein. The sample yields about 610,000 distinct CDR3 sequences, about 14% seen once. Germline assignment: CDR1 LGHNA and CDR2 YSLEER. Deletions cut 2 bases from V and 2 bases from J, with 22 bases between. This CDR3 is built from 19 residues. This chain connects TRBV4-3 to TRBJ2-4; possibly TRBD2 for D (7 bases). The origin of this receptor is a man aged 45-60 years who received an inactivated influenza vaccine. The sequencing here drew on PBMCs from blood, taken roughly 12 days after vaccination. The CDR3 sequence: CASSQSARSGGATKNIQYF. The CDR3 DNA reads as TGCGCCAGCAGCCAATCCGCCCGCAGTGGGGGGGCGACCAAAAACATTCAGTACTTC.